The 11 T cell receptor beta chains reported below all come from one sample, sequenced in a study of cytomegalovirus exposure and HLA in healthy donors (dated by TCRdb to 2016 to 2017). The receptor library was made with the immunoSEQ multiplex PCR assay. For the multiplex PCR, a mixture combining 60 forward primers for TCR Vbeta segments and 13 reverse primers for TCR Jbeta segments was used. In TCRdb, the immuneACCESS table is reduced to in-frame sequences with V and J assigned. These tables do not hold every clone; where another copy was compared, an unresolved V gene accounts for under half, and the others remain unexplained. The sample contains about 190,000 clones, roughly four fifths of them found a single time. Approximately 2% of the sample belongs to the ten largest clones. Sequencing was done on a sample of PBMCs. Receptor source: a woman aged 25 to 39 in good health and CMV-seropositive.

The CDR3 region has the DNA TGTGCCAGCAGCTTACAGGGAGGGTACACTGAAGCTTTCTTT. Its translation is CASSLQGGYTEAFF. This sequence joins TRBV7-9 and TRBJ1-1; possibly TRBD1 for D (5 bases). The CDR3 has 14 amino acids. Germline V lookup: CDR1 SEHNR, CDR2 FQNEAQ (reference sequence). V lost 2 bases, J lost 3 bases, and 10 bases lay in between. Using reference TRBV7-9 and TRBJ1-1 for the parts outside the CDR3, the full variable domain is DTGVSQNPRHKITKRGQNVTFRCDPISEHNRLYWYRQTLGQGPEFLTYFQNEAQLEKSRLLSDRFSAERPKGSFSTLEIQRTEQGDSAMYLCASSLQGGYTEAFFGQGTRLTVV.

CDR3 protein: CASSIMTVDFYEQYF. In nucleotides, the CDR3 is TGTGCCAGTAGTATTATGACAGTAGATTTCTACGAGCAGTACTTC. V usage is TRBV19 and J usage is TRBJ2-7; D is possibly TRBD1 (5 bases). Trimming shortened V by 3 bases and J by 3 bases, and 15 bases separated the two germline ends. The CDR3 sequence is 15 residues long. Germline assignment: CDR1 LNHDA and CDR2 SQIVND (reference sequence).

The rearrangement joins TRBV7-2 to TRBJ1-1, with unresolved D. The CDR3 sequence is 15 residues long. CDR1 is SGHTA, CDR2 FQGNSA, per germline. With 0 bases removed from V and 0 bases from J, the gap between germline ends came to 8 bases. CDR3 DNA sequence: TGTGCCAGCAGCTTAGCTGGCCAGTTGAACACTGAAGCTTTCTTT. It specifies CASSLAGQLNTEAFF.

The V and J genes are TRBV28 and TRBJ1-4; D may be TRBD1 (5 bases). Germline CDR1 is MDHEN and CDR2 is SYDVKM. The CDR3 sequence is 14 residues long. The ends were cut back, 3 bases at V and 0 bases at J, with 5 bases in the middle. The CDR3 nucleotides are TGTGCCAGCAGTTTGGGGCCAACTAATGAAAAACTGTTTTTT. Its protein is CASSLGPTNEKLFF.

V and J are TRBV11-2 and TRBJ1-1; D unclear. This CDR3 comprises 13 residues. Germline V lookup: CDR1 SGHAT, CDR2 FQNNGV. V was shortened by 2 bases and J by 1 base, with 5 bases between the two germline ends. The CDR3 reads CASSLFGNTEAFF. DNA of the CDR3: TGTGCCAGCAGCTTATTCGGGAACACTGAAGCTTTCTTT.

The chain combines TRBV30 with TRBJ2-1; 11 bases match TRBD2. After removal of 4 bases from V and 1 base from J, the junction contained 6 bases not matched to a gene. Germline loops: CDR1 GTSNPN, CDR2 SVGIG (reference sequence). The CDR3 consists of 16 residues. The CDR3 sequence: CAWTGTSGSSYNEQFF. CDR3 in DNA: TGTGCCTGGACCGGGACTAGCGGTTCATCCTACAATGAGCAGTTCTTC.

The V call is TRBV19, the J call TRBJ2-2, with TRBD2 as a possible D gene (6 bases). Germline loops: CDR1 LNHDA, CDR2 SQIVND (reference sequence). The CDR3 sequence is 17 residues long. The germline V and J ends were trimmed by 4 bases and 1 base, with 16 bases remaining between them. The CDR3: CASSTFTGTLNTGELFF. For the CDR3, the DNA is TGTGCCAGTAGTACCTTTACCGGGACTTTGAACACCGGGGAGCTGTTTTTT.

The CDR3 reads CASSSTGNTEAFF. The CDR3 DNA is TGTGCCAGCAGCTCGACAGGGAACACTGAAGCTTTCTTT. The rearrangement uses TRBV5-4 and TRBJ1-1; D may be TRBD1 (6 bases). Trimming took 3 bases from V and 1 from J, leaving 7 bases between them. This CDR3 comprises 13 residues. Germline V gene sequence: CDR1 SGHNT, CDR2 YYREEE (reference sequence).

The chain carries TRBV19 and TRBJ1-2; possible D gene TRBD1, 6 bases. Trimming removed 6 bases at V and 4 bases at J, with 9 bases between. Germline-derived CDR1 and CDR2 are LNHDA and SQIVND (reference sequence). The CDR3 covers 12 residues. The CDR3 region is CASRTGSYGYTF. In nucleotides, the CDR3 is TGTGCCAGTAGGACAGGTTCCTATGGCTACACCTTC.

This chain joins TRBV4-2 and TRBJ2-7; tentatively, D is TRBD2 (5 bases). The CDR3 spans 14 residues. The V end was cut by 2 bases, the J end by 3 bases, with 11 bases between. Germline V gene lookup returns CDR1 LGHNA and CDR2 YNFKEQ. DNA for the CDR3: TGTGCCAGCAGCCAATCGGCAGACTACTACGAGCAGTACTTC. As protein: CASSQSADYYEQYF.

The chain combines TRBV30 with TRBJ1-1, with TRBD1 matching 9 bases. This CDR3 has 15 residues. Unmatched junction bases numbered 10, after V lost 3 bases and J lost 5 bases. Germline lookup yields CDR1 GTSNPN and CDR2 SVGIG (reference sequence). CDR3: CAWSGDRERFTEAFF. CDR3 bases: TGTGCCTGGAGCGGGGACAGGGAAAGATTTACTGAAGCTTTCTTT.